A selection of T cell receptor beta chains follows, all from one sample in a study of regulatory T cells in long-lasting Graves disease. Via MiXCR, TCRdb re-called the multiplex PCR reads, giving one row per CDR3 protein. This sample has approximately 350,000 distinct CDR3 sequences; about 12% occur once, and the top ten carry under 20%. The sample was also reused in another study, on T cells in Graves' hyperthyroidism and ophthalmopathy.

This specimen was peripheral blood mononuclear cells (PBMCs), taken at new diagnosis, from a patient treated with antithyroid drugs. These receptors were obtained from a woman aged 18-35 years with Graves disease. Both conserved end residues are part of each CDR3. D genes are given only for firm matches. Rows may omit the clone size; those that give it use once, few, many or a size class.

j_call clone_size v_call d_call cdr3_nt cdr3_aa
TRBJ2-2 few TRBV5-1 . TGCGCCAGCAGCTTGGCCTCAGGGGCGAACACCGGGGAGCTGTTTTTT CASSLASGANTGELFF
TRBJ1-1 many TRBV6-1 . TGTGCCAGCAGACGGACAGTTGAAGCTTTCTTT CASRRTVEAFF
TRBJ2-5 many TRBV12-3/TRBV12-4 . TGTGCCAGCAGTTCACTTCCAAAAGAGACCCAGTACTTC CASSSLPKETQYF
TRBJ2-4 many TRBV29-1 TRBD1 TGCAGCGTCGAGGGACAGCTAGCCAAAAACATTCAGTACTTC CSVEGQLAKNIQYF
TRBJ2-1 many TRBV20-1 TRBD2 TGCAGTGCTAGAGATCTTTTAGCGGGGTACAATGAGCAGTTCTTC CSARDLLAGYNEQFF
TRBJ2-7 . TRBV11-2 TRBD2 TGTGCCAGCAGCACTAGCGGGGGGTCGGACTACGAGCAGTACTTC CASSTSGGSDYEQYF
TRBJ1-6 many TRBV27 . TGTGCCAGCAGCTTCCAGAGGCGGTTGGCTAATTCACCCCTCCACTTT CASSFQRRLANSPLHF
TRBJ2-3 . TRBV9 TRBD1 TGTGCCAGCAGCGTAGGCGGGACAGGGGGCTCGGATACGCAGTATTTT CASSVGGTGGSDTQYF
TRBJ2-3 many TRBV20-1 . TGCAGTGCTAGAGATCCACAAAGTTTTGGGAAGCAGTATTTT CSARDPQSFGKQYF
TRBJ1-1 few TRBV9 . TGTGCCAGCAGTTCGATTTTGGGTGGCACTGAAGCTTTCTTT CASSSILGGTEAFF
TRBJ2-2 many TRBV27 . TGTGCCAGCAGATGGAACACCGGGGAGCTGTTTTTT CASRWNTGELFF
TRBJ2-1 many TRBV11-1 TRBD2 TGTGCCAGCAGCTTAGTATTTGGGCGGGGGAGCTACAATGAGCAGTTCTTC CASSLVFGRGSYNEQFF
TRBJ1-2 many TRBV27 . TGTGCCAGCAGCTTTTACCACGCCAGAGGCCGTAACAGGGAAGCAAATGGCTACACCTTC CASSFYHARGRNREANGYTF
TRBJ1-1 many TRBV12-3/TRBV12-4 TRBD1 TGTGCCAGCAGTTTAGGACAGGGCGGATTGGAAGCTTTCTTT CASSLGQGGLEAFF
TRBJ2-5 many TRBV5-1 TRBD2 TGCGCCAGCAGCTTGGCCTCACGATCGGGATTAGCGGGGCGCCAAGAGACCCAGTACTTC CASSLASRSGLAGRQETQYF
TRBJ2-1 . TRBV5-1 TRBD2 TGCGCCAGCAGCCAAACGCGGGGGACCTACAATGAGCAGTTCTTC CASSQTRGTYNEQFF
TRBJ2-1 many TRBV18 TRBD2 TGTGCCAGCTCACCACCGAGCGGGAATCGGAATGAGCAGTTCTTC CASSPPSGNRNEQFF
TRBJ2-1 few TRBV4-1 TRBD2 TGCGCCAGCAGCCACATACCGGGACTAGCGGGGGCCGTATACAATGAGCAGTTCTTC CASSHIPGLAGAVYNEQFF